The rows below give T cell receptor beta chains drawn from one sample of a study of T cells after yellow fever vaccination. TCRdb reprocessed the 5' RACE reads with MiXCR, giving one entry per CDR3 protein. The sample carries about 300,000 distinct CDR3 sequences, around 6.8% recorded once. Sample: PBMCs, taken 35 to 50 days after the first yellow fever vaccination. The receptors originated from a man between 18 and 29 years old who received the YFV17D yellow fever vaccine. CDR3s include the opening cysteine and the closing phenylalanine or tryptophan. A D gene is named only where the DNA matches it firmly. Clone size appears in some rows only: once, few, many, or a class for an expanded clone.

size: few; V: TRBV7-8; J: TRBJ2-1; D: .; CDR3: CASSGDWSYNEQFF; DNA: TGTGCCAGCAGCGGTGATTGGTCCTACAATGAGCAGTTCTTC
size: few; V: TRBV6-1; J: TRBJ2-6; D: TRBD1; CDR3: CASSGTGHISGANVLTF; DNA: TGTGCCAGCAGTGGGACAGGGCATATTTCCGGGGCCAACGTCCTGACTTTC
size: many; V: TRBV28; J: TRBJ2-3; D: TRBD1; CDR3: CASSLRRDRRTDTQYF; DNA: TGTGCCAGCAGTTTACGCCGGGACAGGAGAACAGATACGCAGTATTTT
size: few; V: TRBV7-8; J: TRBJ2-5; D: .; CDR3: CASSPWTVSETQYF; DNA: TGTGCCAGCAGCCCATGGACAGTTTCAGAGACCCAGTACTTC
size: .; V: TRBV28; J: TRBJ1-1; D: TRBD1; CDR3: CASSSRGRVGTEAFF; DNA: TGTGCCAGCAGTAGCAGGGGGCGCGTGGGGACTGAAGCTTTCTTT
size: few; V: TRBV7-2; J: TRBJ2-3; D: TRBD1; CDR3: CASSGRDRFTDTQYF; DNA: TGTGCCAGCAGCGGACGGGACAGATTCACAGATACGCAGTATTTT
size: many; V: TRBV5-1; J: TRBJ2-1; D: .; CDR3: CASSLQGDEQFF; DNA: TGCGCCAGCAGCTTACAGGGCGATGAGCAGTTCTTC
size: few; V: TRBV12-3/TRBV12-4; J: TRBJ2-5; D: .; CDR3: CASSFRKSLETQYF; DNA: TGTGCCAGCAGTTTTCGTAAGAGCTTGGAGACCCAGTACTTC
size: .; V: TRBV5-1; J: TRBJ2-5; D: TRBD1; CDR3: CASSYSGTGLGETQYF; DNA: TGCGCCAGCAGCTACTCCGGGACAGGGTTAGGAGAGACCCAGTACTTC
size: .; V: TRBV19; J: TRBJ2-1; D: .; CDR3: CASSMWGGGGRDEQFF; DNA: TGTGCCAGTAGTATGTGGGGTGGGGGGGGCCGGGATGAGCAGTTCTTC
size: .; V: TRBV7-2; J: TRBJ1-2; D: .; CDR3: CASSPGGSVGGYTF; DNA: TGTGCCAGCAGCCCGGGAGGGAGCGTGGGTGGCTACACCTTC
size: few; V: TRBV9; J: TRBJ2-3; D: TRBD2; CDR3: CASSVPRRGGTDTQYF; DNA: TGTGCCAGCAGCGTCCCACGGCGGGGGGGCACAGATACGCAGTATTTT
size: few; V: TRBV7-6; J: TRBJ1-2; D: .; CDR3: CASSSRVKGGYTF; DNA: TGTGCCAGCAGCTCCAGGGTGAAGGGTGGCTACACCTTC
size: .; V: TRBV6-1; J: TRBJ2-1; D: TRBD1; CDR3: CASTGQGYNEQFF; DNA: TGTGCCAGCACGGGACAGGGGTACAATGAGCAGTTCTTC
size: many; V: TRBV12-3/TRBV12-4; J: TRBJ2-1; D: .; CDR3: CASSMTGEQGVNEQFF; DNA: TGTGCCAGCAGTATGACAGGTGAACAGGGAGTCAATGAGCAGTTCTTC
size: few; V: TRBV11-2; J: TRBJ1-1; D: .; CDR3: CASSLVLDLTEAFF; DNA: TGTGCCAGCAGCTTAGTCCTGGATCTCACTGAAGCTTTCTTT
size: many; V: TRBV5-1; J: TRBJ2-7; D: TRBD1; CDR3: CASSSPGQGLNEQYF; DNA: TGCGCCAGCAGCTCTCCGGGACAGGGTCTGAACGAGCAGTACTTC
size: few; V: TRBV7-3; J: TRBJ2-7; D: .; CDR3: CASSGLDFGEQYF; DNA: TGTGCCAGCAGCGGGCTAGATTTTGGCGAGCAGTACTTC
size: few; V: TRBV20-1; J: TRBJ2-3; D: TRBD2; CDR3: CSAYMATSGGRTDTQYF; DNA: TGCAGTGCCTACATGGCCACTAGCGGGGGGCGCACAGATACGCAGTATTTT
size: few; V: TRBV6-2/TRBV6-3; J: TRBJ1-1; D: .; CDR3: CASSPTYTEAFF; DNA: TGTGCCAGCAGCCCCACCTACACTGAAGCTTTCTTT
size: many; V: TRBV5-1; J: TRBJ2-7; D: .; CDR3: CASSLAGGQYHEQYF; DNA: TGCGCCAGCAGCTTGGCTGGTGGACAGTACCACGAGCAGTACTTC
size: many; V: TRBV4-1; J: TRBJ2-7; D: .; CDR3: CASSQVTGTQYF; DNA: TGCGCCAGCAGCCAAGTAACAGGAACACAGTACTTC
size: few; V: TRBV5-1; J: TRBJ1-2; D: TRBD1; CDR3: CASSLQGASHYGYTF; DNA: TGCGCCAGCAGCCTACAGGGGGCCTCCCACTATGGCTACACCTTC
size: .; V: TRBV29-1; J: TRBJ1-2; D: .; CDR3: CSVPQGLGGYTF; DNA: TGCAGCGTGCCTCAGGGGCTCGGTGGCTACACCTTC
size: .; V: TRBV2; J: TRBJ2-1; D: TRBD2; CDR3: CASSALAGDNEQFF; DNA: TGTGCCAGCAGTGCACTAGCGGGGGACAATGAGCAGTTCTTC
size: few; V: TRBV5-4; J: TRBJ2-5; D: TRBD2; CDR3: CASSSGQAGQETQYF; DNA: TGTGCCAGCTCTAGCGGGCAGGCCGGTCAAGAGACCCAGTACTTC
size: many; V: TRBV7-2; J: TRBJ2-2; D: .; CDR3: CASRFTGTGELFF; DNA: TGTGCCAGCAGATTTACAGGCACCGGGGAGCTGTTTTTT
size: many; V: TRBV12-3/TRBV12-4; J: TRBJ2-1; D: .; CDR3: CASSPDHSSYNEQFF; DNA: TGTGCCAGCAGCCCGGACCACAGCTCCTACAATGAGCAGTTCTTC
size: many; V: TRBV6-5; J: TRBJ1-1; D: TRBD1; CDR3: CASSYSIRAQGSTEAFF; DNA: TGTGCCAGCAGTTACTCGATACGTGCACAGGGGTCGACTGAAGCTTTCTTT
size: few; V: TRBV6-1; J: TRBJ1-2; D: .; CDR3: CASKRDGFNYGYTF; DNA: TGTGCCAGCAAACGGGACGGTTTTAACTATGGCTACACCTTC
size: .; V: TRBV15; J: TRBJ2-1; D: TRBD1; CDR3: CATSSDREYNEQFF; DNA: TGTGCCACCAGCAGTGACAGGGAATACAATGAGCAGTTCTTC
size: many; V: TRBV6-5; J: TRBJ2-3; D: .; CDR3: CASSYEAGATDTQYF; DNA: TGTGCCAGCAGTTACGAGGCAGGGGCCACAGATACGCAGTATTTT
size: .; V: TRBV5-5; J: TRBJ2-2; D: .; CDR3: CASSLLRGLENTGELFF; DNA: TGTGCCAGCAGCTTGTTACGGGGGCTCGAGAACACCGGGGAGCTGTTTTTT
size: .; V: TRBV7-8; J: TRBJ2-3; D: TRBD1; CDR3: CASRDRVPSTDTQYF; DNA: TGTGCCAGCAGGGACAGGGTTCCTAGCACAGATACGCAGTATTTT
size: many; V: TRBV7-2; J: TRBJ2-3; D: .; CDR3: CASSLGPGRDTQYF; DNA: TGTGCCAGCAGCTTAGGTCCGGGACGGGATACGCAGTATTTT
size: few; V: TRBV12-3/TRBV12-4; J: TRBJ2-7; D: TRBD1; CDR3: CASSIGQGVYEQYF; DNA: TGTGCCAGCAGTATCGGACAGGGGGTCTACGAGCAGTACTTC
size: many; V: TRBV5-1; J: TRBJ2-3; D: .; CDR3: CASSLEPTTDTQYF; DNA: TGCGCCAGCAGCTTGGAACCCACCACAGATACGCAGTATTTT
size: .; V: TRBV7-8; J: TRBJ2-3; D: .; CDR3: CASSPQGYGHRDTQYF; DNA: TGTGCCAGCAGCCCGCAGGGGTATGGGCACAGAGATACGCAGTATTTT
size: few; V: TRBV18; J: TRBJ2-3; D: .; CDR3: CASSPAHHLTAPRQYF; DNA: TGTGCCAGCTCACCGGCGCACCACCTGACTGCCCCTAGGCAGTATTTT
size: few; V: TRBV24-1; J: TRBJ1-5; D: TRBD1; CDR3: CATSDSGRGAQPQHF; DNA: TGTGCCACCAGTGATTCGGGCAGGGGGGCTCAGCCCCAGCATTTT
size: few; V: TRBV5-1; J: TRBJ2-7; D: .; CDR3: CASSLDVGSSYEQYF; DNA: TGCGCCAGCAGCCTGGATGTGGGGTCCTCCTACGAGCAGTACTTC
size: many; V: TRBV6-2/TRBV6-3; J: TRBJ1-5; D: TRBD1; CDR3: CASSYNPQGASVNQPQHF; DNA: TGTGCCAGCAGTTACAACCCTCAGGGGGCGAGTGTCAATCAGCCCCAGCATTTT